The next 14 T cell receptor beta chains were all read from a single sample in a study of cytomegalovirus exposure and HLA in healthy donors. The primer mix had 60 Vbeta and 13 Jbeta primers. Profiled with immunoSEQ multiplex PCR; TCRdb holds only in-frame clones, not every one. This sample yields some 190,000 clones, of which approximately 86% are seen a single time; around 0.34% belongs to the top ten. The specimen was PBMCs. Every receptor here comes from a young woman in good health and CMV-seronegative.

The genes are TRBV5-4 and TRBJ1-2; D gene ambiguous. Trimming pared 4 bases from V and 7 bases from J, leaving 14 bases between. This CDR3 has 13 amino acids. The germline gives CDR1 SGHNT, CDR2 YYREEE (reference sequence). As DNA, the CDR3 is TGTGCCAGCAGCCTACAGACCTTTGGTGGCTACACCTTC. It is translated as CASSLQTFGGYTF.

The chain combines TRBV9 with TRBJ1-4; weak D call: TRBD1 (6 bases). The germline V gene encodes CDR1 SGDLS and CDR2 YYNGEE. The CDR3 extends over 16 amino acids. Trimming cost V 4 bases and J 0 bases, with 13 bases left between them. CDR3 sequence reads: CASSPGAAATNEKLFF. In DNA, the CDR3 is TGTGCCAGCAGCCCAGGGGCCGCTGCAACTAATGAAAAACTGTTTTTT.

Only a few counts were recorded for this clone. The V call is TRBV27, the J call TRBJ2-1; D remains unclear. This CDR3 comprises 13 residues. V was pared by 5 bases and J by 0 bases, with 5 bases between. Germline values: CDR1 MNHEY, CDR2 SMNVEV (reference sequence). CDR3 in amino acids: CASSPLSYNEQFF. CDR3 coding DNA: TGTGCCAGCAGTCCCCTCTCCTACAATGAGCAGTTCTTC.

This clone was detected only once. V is TRBV27 and J is TRBJ2-1; D might be TRBD2 (7 bases). V dropped 2 bases and J dropped 15 bases, with 20 bases sitting between them. Germline V lookup: CDR1 MNHEY, CDR2 SMNVEV (reference sequence). The CDR3 is 14 amino acids. As DNA, the CDR3 is TGTGCCAGCAGTTTAAATAGGGGGAGGGCATTCTGGTTCTTC. The encoded protein is CASSLNRGRAFWFF.

The chain links TRBV2 to TRBJ2-7, with D unresolved. V lost 5 bases, J lost 2 bases, and 10 bases lay in between. The V gene's germline CDR1 is SNHLY and CDR2 FYNNEI. The CDR3 contains 13 residues. This chain's CDR3 is CASSSSLPYEQYF. The CDR3 nucleotides read TGTGCCAGCAGTAGCTCGTTGCCCTACGAGCAGTACTTC.

A note on this clone: Additional DNA sequences in this sample encode the identical CDR3. This sequence joins TRBV5-1 and TRBJ2-5; 15 bases agree with TRBD2. V was pared by 4 bases and J by 5 bases, with 6 bases of the junction left unmatched. The CDR3 extends over 16 amino acids. The V gene's germline CDR1 is SGHRS and CDR2 YFSETQ. The CDR3 protein is CASSPGLAGGGETQYF. The DNA of the CDR3 is TGCGCCAGCAGCCCGGGACTAGCGGGAGGCGGGGAGACCCAGTACTTC.

The sample holds a few counts of this clone. The chain uses TRBV6-1 and TRBJ2-7, with a weak D call TRBD2 (5 bases). CDR3 length equals 15 residues. The V gene lost 1 base and the J gene lost 1 base, with 11 bases spanning the gap. Germline lookup yields CDR1 MNHNS and CDR2 SASEGT. CDR3 DNA: TGTGCCAGCAGTGAAGTTCCCACTAGTTCCTACGAGCAGTACTTC. Protein: CASSEVPTSSYEQYF.

The J gene is TRBJ1-1, the V gene TRBV5-6; D is perhaps TRBD1 (6 bases). The germline CDR1 and CDR2 sequences are SGHDT and YYEEEE. The length of the CDR3 is 15 residues. Trimming removed 4 bases at V and 4 bases at J, with 17 bases between. The CDR3 loop is CASSLKTGLSTEAFF. The CDR3, as DNA: TGTGCCAGCAGCCTAAAAACAGGGTTAAGCACTGAAGCTTTCTTT.

The chain has TRBV15 and TRBJ2-5, with D unclear. The CDR3 covers 15 residues. Per germline, CDR1 LNHNV and CDR2 YYDKDF (reference sequence). V lost 1 base and J 2 bases, leaving 11 bases between the germline ends. In nucleotides, the CDR3 is TGTGCCACCAGCAGAGTTGACACGATGCAAGAGACCCAGTACTTC. Its protein is CATSRVDTMQETQYF.

Comment on this clone: Its ends do not fully match the called genes, so a read error is possible. The rearrangement joins TRBV12-5 to TRBJ1-2; D uncertain. The CDR3 sequence is 8 residues long. Germline CDR1 LGHNT, CDR2 FRNRAP. The CDR3 region is CASGLDSF. DNA of the CDR3: TGTGCTAGTGGTTTGGACAGCTTC. Together with reference TRBV12-5 and TRBJ1-2, the CDR3 gives the full variable domain: DARVTQTPRHKVTEMGQEVTMRCQPILGHNTVFWYRQTMMQGLELLAYFRNRAPLDDSGMPKDRFSAEMPDATLATLKIQPSEPRDSAVYFCASGLDSFGSGTRLTVV.

The chain has TRBV19 and TRBJ1-3; D gene unclear. Germline-derived CDR1 and CDR2 are LNHDA and SQIVND (reference sequence). The length of the CDR3 is 11 residues. V lost 7 bases, J lost 8 bases, and 9 bases lay in between. As DNA, the CDR3 is TGTGCCAGTAAGAGCGTAGACACCATATATTTT. Translating gives CASKSVDTIYF.

The CDR3 DNA is TGCGCCAGCGGGGGCTCCGGTGGCGGGGAGCTGTTTTTT. It translates to CASGGSGGGELFF. The V gene is TRBV5-1, the J gene TRBJ2-2; maybe TRBD1 (6 bases). From germline, CDR1 is SGHRS and CDR2 YFSETQ. The CDR3 is 13 amino acids. V lost 7 bases, J lost 7 bases, and 14 bases lay in between.

This chain's CDR3 is CAWSVGGGSYEQYF. The CDR3 bases are TGTGCCTGGAGTGTAGGTGGAGGCTCCTACGAGCAGTACTTC. The chain is built from TRBV30 and TRBJ2-7, with D possibly being TRBD2 (5 bases). The CDR3 spans 14 residues. Trimming took off 0 bases at V and 0 bases at J, with 9 bases between the two ends. Per germline, CDR1 GTSNPN and CDR2 SVGIG (reference sequence).

Only one count was recorded for this clone. V is TRBV6-1 and J is TRBJ2-5; 7 bases fit TRBD2. Germline V gene sequence: CDR1 MNHNS, CDR2 SASEGT. There are 16 residues in the CDR3. V lost 3 bases and J lost 0; bases outside the gene matches: 7. The CDR3 bases are TGTGCCAGCAGTGACCGTAGCGGGCAGAACCAAGAGACCCAGTACTTC. It yields the protein CASSDRSGQNQETQYF.